The present T cell receptor (beta chain) was sequenced within a study of cytomegalovirus exposure and HLA in healthy donors (dated by TCRdb to about 2017). Notes on the research overall: An earlier analysis of approximately 640 of the donors reported more than 250 Gb of sequence data and 117 million unique TCR beta sequences from 150 million to 200 million T cells. Roughly 300 gigabases of sequencing data and tens of millions of unique TCR sequences were included in an early release covering about 700 HLA-typed donors. Of the 350 to 450 genotyped donors, about 80% fell in the genetic ancestry cluster associated with self-reported Caucasian donors. The study aimed to test whether cataloging public T cell receptors could reveal signatures of past pathogen exposure. The study used immunosequencing to profile the T cell repertoires of 666 subjects and linked those repertoires to cytomegalovirus serostatus. Besides the first cohort of approximately 670 subjects, a separate validation cohort made up of 90 to 150 different subjects was used. To predict cytomegalovirus infection status, the study combined high-throughput TCR immunosequencing, statistical association of individual TCRs with disease status, and machine learning. A later analysis re-examined previously published TCR beta repertoires from over 500 donors and added high-resolution HLA genotyping to investigate patterns of TCR occurrence. Rather than drawing on any new phenotypic data, the later analysis identified candidate immune exposures from TCR beta sequences and the way those sequences occurred across donors. To decide whether each TCR beta V gene segment behaved as functional or pseudogenic, an earlier analysis of nearly 600 of the donors relied on high-throughput TCR beta sequencing. Donor age, sex, ethnicity and CMV serostatus were collected together with the repertoire data. In a later genetic analysis, genome-wide SNP genotypes for 398 of the 666 donors were used, and that subset was treated as a discovery cohort. Every repertoire in the discovery cohort had been generated on one and the same sequencing platform. HLA typing covered class I and class II loci at four-digit resolution. The number of donors typed differed by locus, with about 629-640 for A, B, C, DRB1 and DQB1, around 560 for DQA1, over 600 for DPA1, and over 400 for DPB1. Five DR-DQ haplotypes were handled as single units for association and clustering because linkage in the cohort was strong. Among some 410 genotyped donors of the cohort, an average of about 220,000 unique TCR beta nucleotide sequences was sequenced per donor, of which roughly 18% were non-productive.

The cohort consisted of hundreds of healthy bone marrow donors. At the time of sampling, every cohort member was nominally healthy, though immune exposures that went unrecorded were likely present. The donor was CMV seronegative and was included in the group of about 400 seronegative cohort members. A peripheral blood sample was collected from each donor, and TCR beta sequencing was performed on peripheral blood mononuclear cells. Genomic DNA extraction from the blood cell samples was performed with the Qiagen DNeasy Blood Extraction Kit. To prepare the library, the immunoSEQ multiplex PCR assay was applied. A mixture of 60 forward primers for TCR Vbeta segments and 13 reverse primers for TCR Jbeta segments was used in the multiplex PCR. A multiplex PCR assay on genomic DNA amplified the CDR3 region of rearranged TCR beta genes. On the Illumina HiSeq System, the amplified TCR beta libraries were sequenced as 87-base-pair reads. Per the original workflow: Across the 700 or so repertoires, a later analysis counted some 80 million unique TCR beta chains, some 11 million of which were shared by at least two donors. To remove PCR and sequencing errors, raw reads were error-corrected and collapsed into unique sequences using a nearest-neighbor algorithm that merged closely related sequences. Alignment of CDR3 sequences to IMGT reference sequences was used to assign V, D and J gene segments. For a sequence to be retained, a match of at least six nucleotides to both a V gene segment and a J gene segment was required. Rearrangements were classified as productive when the CDR3 lacked stop codons and remained in frame with V and J, and all other rearrangements were classified as non-productive. CDR3 was defined by IMGT convention, running from the second conserved V-encoded cysteine to the conserved J-encoded phenylalanine. The earlier analysis of some 540 of the donors excluded any sequence lacking an unambiguous match to a single V gene segment. In an earlier analysis of some 590 of the donors, a V segment was called functional when productive rearrangements were above 56.7%, and segregating when the standard deviation between donors exceeded 5%. A statistical classification framework was built to diagnose cytomegalovirus status from the catalog of TCR beta chain sequences. In a later analysis, V and J genes were assigned by comparing TCR nucleotide sequences against IMGT/GENE-DB human TR gene sequences. A later analysis assigned CDR3 sequences and most-parsimonious VDJ recombination scenarios with the TCRdist pipeline. In a later analysis, each TCR beta chain was defined by its CDR3 amino acid sequence together with its V-gene family, and reads lacking a unique V-gene family were excluded. A later analysis removed several hundred highly shared, low-generation-probability nucleotide sequences to deal with suspected cross-contamination and a sequencing artifact. In a later analysis, a clonal expansion index for each public chain was calculated from normalized within-repertoire ranks of inferred template counts. In a later analysis, generation probabilities were computed using a VDJ recombination model fitted to out-of-frame rearrangements, and the results were checked against IGoR. In a later analysis, TCR-TCR, TCR-HLA and TCR-CMV co-occurrence was scored with hypergeometric tests, and a repertoire-size bias correction was applied to TCR pairs. To estimate false discovery rates, a later analysis permuted the HLA or CMV assignments 20 times. A later analysis grouped co-occurring TCRs with DBSCAN, adding TCRdist sequence similarity when clustering within HLA-allele-positive subsets. Repertoires with fewer than 30,000 or more than 120,000 public chains, plus five repertoires with anomalous nucleotide sharing, were excluded from co-occurrence clustering. TCRdb provides this immuneACCESS table in a form limited to in-frame rearrangements. Some clones are lacking; in checked studies, under half of them reflect an unresolved V gene, and why the rest are absent is not known. V and J calls and clone size follow that table, whereas D and trimming were derived from the DNA. The sample yields approximately 170,000 clones; roughly 79% were counted once. Approximately 1.5% of the sample lies in the top ten.

Concerning this clone: Its antigen remains undetermined. Nothing much larger sits one base from this clone, and base qualities are not available.

On the study overall, not on this receptor specifically: Immune exposure information for the cohort was limited to CMV serostatus. Linkage disequilibrium might explain the correlated functional status among segregating V segments, but an unknown experimental factor could not be ruled out. V-gene and J-gene trimming of TCR beta chains was associated with a missense DCLRE1C variant in a later genetic analysis, and the association was replicated in an independent cohort. The classifier was reported to diagnose cytomegalovirus status with high specificity and sensitivity in both the original cohort and the validation cohort. According to a later analysis, parvovirus B19, influenza, CMV and Epstein-Barr virus appeared linked to several top co-occurrence clusters. In this cohort, only TCR beta chains were sequenced, and detectable features were limited by the absence of alpha or paired-chain data. The presence/absence analyses assumed that sequencing depth was roughly uniform across donors, and that assumption may not be true. Assigning TCR associations to individual alleles was difficult when HLA alleles, especially DR and DQ, strongly co-occurred. Some IMGT-functional V segments, including TRBV6-2 and TRBV6-3, could not be told apart with the 87-base-pair reads, so those segments were excluded. The earlier analysis of about 600 of the donors excluded some 15 rarely observed V segments, including chromosome 9 orphons, because counts were too low. In the study, around 150 TCR beta chains were listed as associated with cytomegalovirus. A further reported finding was that TCR beta sequences accurately predicted the HLA-A and HLA-B alleles for most subjects in the first cohort. Across donors, most TCR sequences were observed very rarely, whereas some public TCRs were present in many individuals. Because HLA typing was missing for some donors at each locus, association tests included only the typed subset. A group of highly shared sequence variants was considered likely to be a technical artifact of the sequencing pipeline. A later analysis found that TCR association rates varied across HLA loci, with DRB1 alleles showing the most associated TCRs and HLA-C alleles the fewest. In a later analysis, most CMV-associated TCR beta chains were found to appear HLA-restricted, with HLA associations seemingly driven largely by CMV exposure. In a later analysis, HLA-associated TCR beta chains were found to be more clonally expanded and to have lower generation probabilities than equally common non-associated chains. Compared with the approximately 720-donor mean, donors in an Asian-associated ancestry cluster had fewer N-insertions in productive TCRs, according to a later genetic analysis. The authors suggested that the approach could potentially be generalized to other disease states and immunological phenotypes. A later analysis associated 15,000 to 20,000 TCR beta sequences with specific HLA alleles at a false discovery rate of 0.05. A few of the identified cytomegalovirus-associated TCR beta chains were confirmed in vitro to be specific for cytomegalovirus antigens. An earlier analysis of 587 of the donors showed that most TCR beta V segments appeared in productive rearrangements either about 87% or about 30% of the time, which broadly matched IMGT annotations.

In the germline V gene, CDR1 corresponds to SGHTA and CDR2 to FQGTGA. Counted from cysteine to phenylalanine, this CDR3 has 17 amino acids. Here the CDR3 DNA is all that survives: 51 bases in frame from base 1. Trimming takes 1 base off V and 0 bases off J; junction bases not matched to a gene: 4. This sequence uses TRBV7-3 and TRBJ2-1, and 9 junction bases match TRBD2. The sequence came from a man aged 35-49 years in good health and CMV-seronegative. The sample consisted of PBMCs. The bases read TGTGCCAGCAGCTTAAATCGCGGGAGGGCCTCCTACAATGAGCAGTTCTTC. This encodes CASSLNRGRASYNEQFF.